The present T cell receptor (beta chain) was sequenced within a study of OX40 agonist ivuxolimab in advanced cancers. This clone was counted a single time. After removal of 5 bases from V and 11 bases from J, the junction contained 18 bases not matched to a gene. Germline assignment: CDR1 LNHDA and CDR2 SQIVND (reference sequence). The CDR3 spans 17 residues. The repertoire was sequenced with immunoSEQ multiplex PCR; TCRdb's copy has only in-frame clones and lacks some. The sample has 50,000 to 70,000 clones; less than 90% are singletons. This material consisted of CD4+ or CD8+ T cells sorted from blood, taken in a trial of the OX40 agonist ivuxolimab. The chain links TRBV19 to TRBJ2-3; TRBD2 agrees at 11 bases. The sequence derives from an adult with an advanced solid tumor such as melanoma, head and neck, liver or kidney cancer. For the CDR3, the DNA is TGTGCCAGTAGTTATAGCGGGAGGGCCCGGACGTCAGAGGAGCAGTATTTT. This sequence encodes CASSYSGRARTSEEQYF.